Below, 30 T cell receptor beta chains from the same sample are listed, as sequenced in a study of patients and donors after allogeneic stem cell transplantation. One entry per CDR3 protein, called by TCRdb with MiXCR from the RT-PCR reads. Of 800,000 to 1,000,000 distinct CDR3 sequences listed, roughly 18% were seen once; the top ten hold around 5.5%. The sequencing input was blood, either unsorted or a sorted T cell fraction (not recorded which). The receptors derive from a human donor who was either an allogeneic HSCT recipient or a stem cell or donor lymphocyte infusion donor (not recorded which). It is not recorded whose cells these are; they may come from a transplant donor.

The gene calls are TRBV4-1 and TRBJ2-2, with 9 bases identical to TRBD2. The trim removed 5 bases at V and 5 bases at J, leaving 12 bases unmatched. CDR1 and CDR2 (germline): MGHRA, YSYEKL. There are 17 residues in the CDR3. The CDR3 DNA is TGCGCCAGCAGCTTCGGCGGCGGGAGGGCAGAGACCGGGGAGCTGTTTTTT. This encodes CASSFGGGRAETGELFF.

The sample holds a few counts of this clonotype. V usage is TRBV7-9 and J usage is TRBJ1-1, with D maybe TRBD1 (5 bases). There are 12 residues in the CDR3. Germline V lookup: CDR1 SEHNR, CDR2 FQNEAQ (reference sequence). V was clipped by 10 bases and J by 4 bases, with 13 bases between them. The DNA of the CDR3 is TGTGCCACCCGGCAAGGGGTCACTGAAGCTTTCTTT. This sequence encodes CATRQGVTEAFF. Looking up the rest from reference TRBV7-9 and TRBJ1-1 gives the full variable domain: DTGVSQNPRHKITKRGQNVTFRCDPISEHNRLYWYRQTLGQGPEFLTYFQNEAQLEKSRLLSDRFSAERPKGSFSTLEIQRTEQGDSAMYLCATRQGVTEAFFGQGTRLTVV.

The V gene is TRBV12-3 or TRBV12-4, the J gene TRBJ2-4; D perhaps matches TRBD1 (5 bases). This CDR3 spans 13 amino acids. V was shortened by 8 bases and J by 7 bases, with 15 bases between the two germline ends. The CDR3 DNA reads as TGTGCCAGCGGAGCCAGGGTACTGAACATTCAGTACTTC. Protein sequence: CASGARVLNIQYF.

The V and J genes are TRBV6-2 or TRBV6-3 and TRBJ1-1; D is perhaps TRBD1 (6 bases). Germline CDR1 and CDR2: MNHEY and SVGEGT. The CDR3 runs 13 residues. V shed 8 bases and J shed 6 bases, with 16 bases lying between them. The CDR3 region has the DNA TGTGCCAGCGGCAGAGCGGAGGGGGCTGAAGCTTTCTTT. It specifies CASGRAEGAEAFF.

The rearrangement joins TRBV5-1 to TRBJ2-5, with TRBD2 matching over 8 bases. Germline-derived CDR1 and CDR2 are SGHRS and YFSETQ. CDR3 length equals 16 residues. The ends lost 0 bases at V and 5 bases at J; junction bases unmatched: 9. Here the CDR3 reads CASSLGSSGLRETQYF. The CDR3 region has the DNA TGCGCCAGCAGCTTGGGGTCTAGCGGGTTGCGGGAGACCCAGTACTTC.

This clonotype showed up just a few times. J is TRBJ2-1 and V is TRBV9; D might be TRBD2 (6 bases). The CDR3 runs 18 residues. The ends were cut back, 2 bases at V and 2 bases at J, with 20 bases in the middle. Germline assignment: CDR1 SGDLS and CDR2 YYNGEE. CDR3 nucleotides: TGTGCCAGCAGCGTGTCAAGCGGGCCCTCCGGGACCTACAATGAGCAGTTCTTC. As protein: CASSVSSGPSGTYNEQFF.

V gene TRBV6-1 combines with J gene TRBJ1-6; D gene unclear. This CDR3 comprises 16 residues. Germline V gene lookup returns CDR1 MNHNS and CDR2 SASEGT. Trimming took off 5 bases at V and 10 bases at J, with 21 bases between the two ends. The chain's CDR3 is CASSTDFTKKRSPLHF. The CDR3 DNA reads TGTGCCAGCAGTACGGACTTTACAAAGAAGAGATCACCCCTCCACTTT.

The rearrangement uses TRBV6-1 and TRBJ2-3, with D perhaps TRBD2 (5 bases). Trimming removed 7 bases at V and 1 base at J, with 12 bases between. In germline, CDR1 is MNHNS, CDR2 SASEGT. The CDR3 loop spans 14 amino acids. The CDR3 nucleotides read TGTGCCAGCATCCCCGGACTGGGCACAGATACGCAGTATTTT. Its protein is CASIPGLGTDTQYF.

J is TRBJ2-2 and V is TRBV4-2, with TRBD2 as a possible D gene (6 bases). The CDR3 sequence is 15 residues long. Germline CDR1 LGHNA, CDR2 YNFKEQ. The V and J ends lost 0 bases and 3 bases respectively, with 8 bases between them. In DNA form, the CDR3 reads TGTGCCAGCAGCCAAGAAAGCGGGCACACCGGGGAGCTGTTTTTT. Protein: CASSQESGHTGELFF.

The rearrangement links TRBV25-1 to TRBJ1-1; D gene ambiguous. This CDR3 contains 12 residues. Germline V gene sequence: CDR1 MGHDK, CDR2 SYGVNS. Trimming pared 3 bases from V and 4 bases from J, leaving 6 bases between. The CDR3 sequence: CASSDVGTEAFF. CDR3 DNA: TGTGCCAGCAGTGATGTGGGCACTGAAGCTTTCTTT.

This rearrangement joins TRBV2 to TRBJ2-7; possibly TRBD1 for D (5 bases). Germline V lookup: CDR1 SNHLY, CDR2 FYNNEI. The germline V and J ends were trimmed by 4 bases and 1 base, with 14 bases remaining between them. This CDR3 region has 15 residues. The CDR3 is CASSARTTISYEQYF. The CDR3 region has the DNA TGTGCCAGCAGTGCACGGACAACCATTTCCTACGAGCAGTACTTC. The complete variable domain, with remaining parts taken from reference TRBV2 and TRBJ2-7, reads EPEVTQTPSHQVTQMGQEVILRCVPISNHLYFYWYRQILGQKVEFLVSFYNNEISEKSEIFDDQFSVERPDGSNFTLKIRSTKLEDSAMYFCASSARTTISYEQYFGPGTRLTVT.

This clonotype was found a few times. The chain combines TRBV6-4 with TRBJ2-7, with 9 bases aligning to TRBD2. The CDR3 loop spans 14 amino acids. Per the germline V gene, CDR1 is MRHNA and CDR2 is SNTAGT. Germline trimming cut 0 bases from V and 6 bases from J; bases unmatched to any gene: 3. This chain's CDR3 is CASSDSSGSGEQYF. The CDR3 region has the DNA TGTGCCAGCAGTGACTCTAGCGGGAGTGGCGAGCAGTACTTC.

V and J are TRBV21-1 and TRBJ1-6; the table's D gene call, TRBD1, was not cross checked with the DNA. TRBV21-1 is shown as a pseudogene. The length of the CDR3 is 19 residues. The CDR3 nucleotides are TGTGCCAGCAGCAAAGGGGTAGAAAGGGACAGCTCCTATAATTCACCCCTCCACTTT. It is translated as CASSKGVERDSSYNSPLHF.

V is TRBV5-1 and J is TRBJ2-7, with a weak D call TRBD2 (6 bases). This CDR3 spans 14 amino acids. Germline CDR1 reads SGHRS; CDR2 reads YFSETQ. V lost 5 bases to trimming and J lost 4 bases, with 16 bases between them. The CDR3 DNA reads as TGCGCCAGCAGGATCTCACTAGCATTGTACGAGCAGTACTTC. This translates into CASRISLALYEQYF.

This clonotype was seen a handful of times. The rearrangement uses TRBV19 and TRBJ1-1, with D perhaps TRBD1 (6 bases). Germline CDR1 reads LNHDA; CDR2 reads SQIVND (reference sequence). The ends were cut back, 4 bases at V and 4 bases at J, with 13 bases in the middle. The CDR3 is 14 residues long. CDR3 nucleotide sequence: TGTGCCAGTAGTAATCAGGGGTTGCGCACTGAAGCTTTCTTT. It yields the protein CASSNQGLRTEAFF.

This clonotype was recorded a few times. The chain uses TRBV7-6 and TRBJ1-1; 10 positions agree with TRBD1. The CDR3 is made up of 14 amino acids. Germline V gene sequence: CDR1 SGHVS, CDR2 FNYEAQ. With V trimmed by 2 bases and J by 6 bases, 3 bases remained unmatched. The CDR3 nucleotides read TGTGCCAGCAGCTTACAGGGACAGGGGCCTGAAGCTTTCTTT. This translates into CASSLQGQGPEAFF.

The V and J genes are TRBV15 and TRBJ2-5; a weak D match, TRBD1 (5 bases). Germline CDR1 reads LNHNV; CDR2 reads YYDKDF (reference sequence). With 0 bases removed from V and 1 base from J, the gap between germline ends came to 12 bases. The CDR3 consists of 16 residues. The DNA for the CDR3 is TGTGCCACCAGCAGAGATCTTAAGGGGCCCCAAGAGACCCAGTACTTC. It codes for CATSRDLKGPQETQYF.

The rearrangement joins TRBV7-9 to TRBJ2-5; no definite D call. Trimming pared 3 bases from V and 5 bases from J, leaving 10 bases between. Germline V gene lookup returns CDR1 SEHNR and CDR2 FQNEAQ (reference sequence). The CDR3 runs 13 residues. Written as DNA, the CDR3 is TGTGCCAGCAGCTTGTGGGATTTGGAGACCCAGTACTTC. It codes for CASSLWDLETQYF.

This chain joins TRBV20-1 and TRBJ1-2; TRBD1 aligns across 9 bases. The CDR3 has 13 residues. J gave up 7 bases and V 6 bases, and 9 bases lay outside the gene matches. Per germline, CDR1 DFQATT and CDR2 SNEGSKA (reference sequence). The CDR3, as DNA: TGCAGTGCAGCCGGGACAGGGTCCCTTGGCTACACCTTC. Translation: CSAAGTGSLGYTF.

This chain links TRBV12-3 or TRBV12-4 with TRBJ1-2; no reliable D call. Trimming stripped 6 bases from V and 4 bases from J, with 12 bases between. The CDR3 length is 13 residues. CDR3 sequence (DNA): TGTGCCAGCAGACGAGACGGTTTCTATGGCTACACCTTC. The encoded protein is CASRRDGFYGYTF.

V is TRBV13 and J is TRBJ1-1; D possibly corresponds to TRBD1 (6 bases). Germline lookup yields CDR1 PRHDT and CDR2 FYEKMQ (reference sequence). This CDR3 has 15 residues. The V end was cut by 5 bases, the J end by 4 bases, with 17 bases between. CDR3 protein: CASSLRGGWGTEAFF. CDR3 sequence (DNA): TGTGCCAGCAGCCTCCGAGGGGGTTGGGGCACTGAAGCTTTCTTT.

The rearrangement uses TRBV7-6 and TRBJ2-1; the D gene is possibly TRBD2 (5 bases). The CDR3 extends over 13 amino acids. Germline V CDR1 and CDR2: SGHVS, FNYEAQ. The germline V and J ends were trimmed by 1 base and 7 bases, with 8 bases remaining between them. CDR3 sequence reads: CASSLGGQNEQFF. For the CDR3, the DNA is TGTGCCAGCAGCTTAGGCGGGCAGAATGAGCAGTTCTTC.

This chain's CDR3 is CASSPTGDIQYF. For the CDR3, the DNA is TGTGCCAGCAGCCCAACAGGGGACATTCAGTACTTC. This sequence joins TRBV6-5 and TRBJ2-4; 7 bases line up with TRBD1. V gave up 6 bases and J gave up 8 bases; unmatched junction bases: 4. CDR1 and CDR2 (germline): MNHEY, SVGAGI. This CDR3 is built from 12 residues.

This chain connects TRBV7-9 to TRBJ1-2, with 8 bases identical to TRBD1. This CDR3 is 15 amino acids long. After removal of 3 bases from V and 7 bases from J, the junction contained 10 bases not matched to a gene. CDR1 and CDR2 from the germline V gene are SEHNR and FQNEAQ (reference sequence). Here the CDR3 reads CASSFSSGGESGYTF. The DNA of the CDR3 is TGTGCCAGCAGCTTTTCCTCAGGGGGCGAAAGTGGCTACACCTTC.

The gene calls are TRBV20-1 and TRBJ2-5; D is undetermined. CDR3 size: 13 residues. Germline CDR1 reads DFQATT; CDR2 reads SNEGSKA (reference sequence). Trimming pared 4 bases from V and 4 bases from J, leaving 13 bases between. CDR3 in amino acids: CSATRTVGETQYF. CDR3 coding DNA: TGCAGTGCTACAAGGACGGTGGGAGAGACCCAGTACTTC.

The chain is built from TRBV6-1 and TRBJ2-3; D unresolved. CDR3 length equals 14 residues. With 7 bases removed from V and 2 bases from J, the gap between germline ends came to 13 bases. CDR1 is MNHNS and CDR2 is SASEGT in the germline V gene. Written as DNA, the CDR3 is TGTGCCAGCAAGGTGTTGCTAAACACAGATACGCAGTATTTT. Protein: CASKVLLNTDTQYF.

This clonotype was seen a few times. The V call is TRBV12-3 or TRBV12-4, the J call TRBJ1-3, with 9 positions matching TRBD1. The trim removed 4 bases at V and 6 bases at J, leaving 4 bases unmatched. This CDR3 has 14 residues. The CDR3 sequence: CASSWDRVLNTIYF. The CDR3 nucleotides are TGTGCCAGCAGTTGGGACAGGGTCCTAAACACCATATATTTT.

This rearrangement joins TRBV28 to TRBJ2-7; the D is unclear. The V gene's germline CDR1 is MDHEN and CDR2 SYDVKM. The CDR3 loop spans 12 amino acids. The V end was cut by 5 bases, the J end by 5 bases, with 10 bases between. The CDR3 sequence: CASSPLAHEQYF. The CDR3 DNA reads TGTGCCAGCAGTCCCCTCGCCCACGAGCAGTACTTC. Full variable domain (remainder filled in from reference TRBV28 and TRBJ2-7): DVKVTQSSRYLVKRTGEKVFLECVQDMDHENMFWYRQDPGLGLRLIYFSYDVKMKEKGDIPEGYSVSREKKERFSLILESASTNQTSMYLCASSPLAHEQYFGPGTRLTVT.

This clonotype was picked up a small number of times. V and J are TRBV24-1 and TRBJ1-2, with no clear D. Germline V gene lookup returns CDR1 KGHDR and CDR2 SFDVKD. Trimming cost V 4 bases and J 4 bases, with 9 bases left between them. The CDR3 length is 13 residues. CDR3 in amino acids: CATSEEESYGYTF. As DNA, the CDR3 is TGTGCCACCAGTGAGGAAGAGTCCTATGGCTACACCTTC.

The V call is TRBV6-2 or TRBV6-3, the J call TRBJ2-6, with a possible D match to TRBD2 (6 bases). Trimming left V 5 bases short and J 0 bases short, with 17 bases between. The CDR3 loop spans 18 amino acids. Germline V CDR1 and CDR2: MNHEY, SVGEGT. The CDR3 DNA sequence: TGTGCCAGCAGTAAATATGGGGAGGTCAGCTCTGGGGCCAACGTCCTGACTTTC. As protein: CASSKYGEVSSGANVLTF.